The 24 T cell receptor beta chains listed next were all sequenced from one sample in a study of cytomegalovirus exposure and HLA in healthy donors. Use of 60 Vbeta and 13 Jbeta primers characterized the PCR. Using immunoSEQ multiplex PCR, the repertoire was profiled, and TCRdb retains in-frame clones only, with some absent. Here the sample spans about 130,000 clones, less than 80% being singletons. Sequencing was carried out using PBMCs. All receptors derive from a man aged 35 to 55 in good health and CMV-seropositive.

V gene TRBV28 combines with J gene TRBJ2-7; tentatively, D is TRBD1 (5 bases). The CDR3 runs to 16 residues. Germline V CDR1 and CDR2: MDHEN, SYDVKM. The V end was cut by 8 bases, the J end by 1 base, with 21 bases between. The CDR3 loop is CASVTGGAERSYEQYF. The CDR3 DNA sequence: TGTGCCAGCGTAACTGGTGGGGCGGAGAGGTCCTACGAGCAGTACTTC.

This chain connects TRBV6-1 to TRBJ1-1; D ambiguous. CDR3 length: 13 amino acids. CDR1 and CDR2 from the germline V gene are MNHNS and SASEGT. The ends were cut back, 1 base at V and 11 bases at J, with 14 bases in the middle. CDR3 loop: CASSEGAALTAFF. The CDR3 DNA reads TGTGCCAGCAGTGAAGGGGCAGCCCTCACTGCTTTCTTT.

The chain employs TRBV19 and TRBJ1-2, with TRBD1 matching over 7 bases. With V trimmed by 8 bases and J by 3 bases, 9 bases remained unmatched. This CDR3 is 14 amino acids long. The germline gives CDR1 LNHDA, CDR2 SQIVND (reference sequence). CDR3 loop: CASFGQAIHYGYTF. In nucleotides, the CDR3 is TGTGCCAGTTTCGGACAGGCTATCCACTATGGCTACACCTTC.

The genes are TRBV19 and TRBJ1-6, with D unclear. This CDR3 region has 14 residues. V was shortened by 5 bases and J by 6 bases, with 11 bases between the two germline ends. CDR1 and CDR2 (germline): LNHDA, SQIVND (reference sequence). CDR3 sequence (DNA): TGTGCCAGTAGTTTAAGACAAGTTAATTCACCCCTCCACTTT. This encodes CASSLRQVNSPLHF.

This chain joins TRBV27 and TRBJ2-1, with TRBD1 identical over 8 bases. J was trimmed by 1 base and V by 6 bases; bases with no gene match: 8. The germline V gene has CDR1 MNHEY and CDR2 SMNVEV (reference sequence). The CDR3 length is 16 residues. The chain's CDR3 is CASRYEQGGSYNEQFF. The DNA for the CDR3 is TGTGCCAGCAGATACGAACAGGGGGGTTCCTACAATGAGCAGTTCTTC.

The CDR3 is CASSSYSRRATGSNYGYTF. CDR3 nucleotide sequence: TGTGCCAGCAGCTCCTACTCACGCCGAGCTACAGGGTCTAACTATGGCTACACCTTC. The rearrangement uses TRBV11-2 and TRBJ1-2, with D maybe TRBD1 (6 bases). There are 19 residues in the CDR3. Looked up from germline, CDR1 is SGHAT and CDR2 is FQNNGV. V gave up 4 bases and J gave up 0 bases, with 24 bases separating them.

The V and J genes are TRBV21-1 and TRBJ2-2; TRBD2, the table's D call, was not compared with the DNA. TRBV21-1 is a known pseudogene. The CDR3 has 20 amino acids. CDR3 loop: CASSTPGKTSGGAVGGELFF. In DNA, the CDR3 is TGTGCCAGCAGCACCCCCGGGAAGACTAGCGGGGGGGCAGTCGGCGGGGAGCTGTTTTTT.

The gene calls are TRBV7-2 and TRBJ2-7; 8 nucleotides line up with TRBD1. CDR3 length: 12 amino acids. CDR1 and CDR2 (germline): SGHTA, FQGNSA. V was pared by 4 bases and J by 7 bases, with 3 bases of the junction left unmatched. Written as DNA, the CDR3 is TGTGCCAGCAGCTCCCGGGACAGGGAGCAGTACTTC. Its translation is CASSSRDREQYF.

This chain joins TRBV6-1 and TRBJ1-1; 12 bases are shared with TRBD1. The CDR3 runs to 15 residues. The ends lost 6 bases at V and 4 bases at J; junction bases unmatched: 6. In germline, CDR1 is MNHNS, CDR2 SASEGT. The CDR3 loop is CASRGQGARSTEAFF. DNA for the CDR3: TGTGCCAGCAGGGGACAGGGGGCGCGGAGCACTGAAGCTTTCTTT.

The V gene is TRBV7-9, the J gene TRBJ1-3, with 8 bases that match TRBD1. Per germline, CDR1 SEHNR and CDR2 FQNEAQ (reference sequence). CDR3 size: 15 residues. The J segment lost 6 bases and the V segment lost 0 bases, leaving 4 bases of the junction unmatched. For the CDR3, the DNA is TGTGCCAGCAGCTTAGCGGCGACAGGGGAAAACACCATATATTTT. Translating gives CASSLAATGENTIYF.

This rearrangement joins TRBV19 to TRBJ2-5; 8 bases align to TRBD1. The CDR3 spans 13 residues. CDR1 and CDR2 from the germline V gene are LNHDA and SQIVND (reference sequence). The J segment lost 1 base and the V segment lost 5 bases, leaving 0 bases of the junction unmatched. Written as DNA, the CDR3 is TGTGCCAGTAGTGACAGGGGCCAAGAGACCCAGTACTTC. Protein: CASSDRGQETQYF.

This clone was picked up a small number of times. The V and J genes are TRBV27 and TRBJ1-5; 7 nucleotides align to TRBD1. V lost 5 bases, J lost 4 bases, and 5 bases stayed unmatched. This CDR3 has 14 residues. Germline V lookup: CDR1 MNHEY, CDR2 SMNVEV (reference sequence). CDR3 in amino acids: CASSPRQGNQPQHF. In DNA form, the CDR3 reads TGTGCCAGCAGTCCCAGACAGGGAAATCAGCCCCAGCATTTT.

V and J are TRBV5-1 and TRBJ2-5, with 8 bases fitting TRBD1. There are 16 residues in the CDR3. With 1 base clipped from V and 2 bases from J, the junction kept 7 bases outside the gene matches. CDR1 and CDR2 (germline): SGHRS, YFSETQ. The DNA of the CDR3 is TGCGCCAGCAGCTTGAGGACAGGGATCGAACAAGAGACCCAGTACTTC. It translates to CASSLRTGIEQETQYF.

This chain links TRBV4-1 with TRBJ2-3; possibly TRBD1 for D (6 bases). Germline CDR1 and CDR2: MGHRA and YSYEKL. This CDR3 region has 14 residues. Trimming took 4 bases from V and 2 from J, leaving 10 bases between them. CDR3 sequence reads: CASSRQEYTDTQYF. For the CDR3, the DNA is TGCGCCAGCAGCCGACAGGAGTACACAGATACGCAGTATTTT.

The chain has TRBV27 and TRBJ2-7; TRBD1 aligns across 7 bases. The length of the CDR3 is 14 residues. V lost 6 bases to trimming and J lost 3 bases; unmatched junction nucleotides: 8. Germline CDR1 and CDR2: MNHEY and SMNVEV (reference sequence). As DNA, the CDR3 is TGTGCCAGCAGAGACACGGGACAGAGCTACGAGCAGTACTTC. Its protein is CASRDTGQSYEQYF.

This sequence joins TRBV2 and TRBJ2-1, with D maybe TRBD1 (5 bases). V lost 6 bases and J 0 bases, leaving 15 bases between the germline ends. This CDR3 region has 16 residues. Germline V gives CDR1 SNHLY, CDR2 FYNNEI. CDR3 protein: CASRDTGVSSYNEQFF. The DNA of the CDR3 is TGTGCCAGCAGGGACACCGGCGTTTCCTCCTACAATGAGCAGTTCTTC.

The genes are TRBV7-9 and TRBJ2-3, with 11 bases aligning to TRBD2. V gave up 5 bases and J gave up 2 bases; unmatched junction bases: 9. The CDR3 totals 17 residues. Germline loops: CDR1 SEHNR, CDR2 FQNEAQ (reference sequence). The CDR3 protein is CASSPVRLAGSTDTQYF. The CDR3 nucleotides are TGTGCCAGCAGCCCAGTGCGACTAGCGGGATCCACAGATACGCAGTATTTT.

This rearrangement joins TRBV21-1 to TRBJ1-5. TRBV21-1 counts as a pseudogene. The CDR3 runs 16 residues. Written as DNA, the CDR3 is TGTGCCAGCAGCAAAGGAAGAGAATATAGCAATCAGCCCCAGCATTTT. Translated, it gives CASSKGREYSNQPQHF.

The chain links TRBV5-1 to TRBJ2-1; 7 bases line up with TRBD2. With V trimmed by 7 bases and J by 0 bases, 7 bases remained unmatched. CDR3 length equals 15 residues. CDR1 and CDR2 (germline): SGHRS, YFSETQ. The CDR3 is CASGASGNSYNEQFF. As DNA, the CDR3 is TGCGCCAGCGGCGCTAGCGGAAACTCCTACAATGAGCAGTTCTTC.

CDR3 protein: CASSYLSDYEQYF. The CDR3, as DNA: TGTGCCAGCAGTTACCTTTCAGACTACGAGCAGTACTTC. The chain joins TRBV6-6 to TRBJ2-7; no clear D gene. The CDR3 runs to 13 residues. Germline CDR1 MNHNY, CDR2 SVGAGI (reference sequence). V gave up 2 bases and J gave up 3 bases, with 8 bases separating them.

J is TRBJ1-6 and V is TRBV5-5; TRBD1 might be the D (5 bases). CDR1 SGHKS and CDR2 YYEKEE come from the germline V gene (reference sequence). V shed 2 bases and J shed 1 base, with 10 bases lying between them. The length of the CDR3 is 16 residues. The CDR3 sequence: CASSFGEGSYNSPLHF. The DNA for the CDR3 is TGTGCCAGCAGCTTTGGGGAGGGGTCCTATAATTCACCCCTCCACTTT.

The rearrangement uses TRBV2 and TRBJ2-7; weak D call: TRBD1 (5 bases). The V end lost 7 bases, the J end lost 4 bases, and 14 bases lay between the germline ends. Germline V lookup: CDR1 SNHLY, CDR2 FYNNEI. This CDR3 contains 13 residues. CDR3 sequence: CASTGKVIYEQYF. DNA for the CDR3: TGTGCCAGCACAGGGAAGGTAATTTACGAGCAGTACTTC.

This chain joins TRBV5-4 and TRBJ2-3; 12 bases match TRBD2. The germline gives CDR1 SGHNT, CDR2 YYREEE (reference sequence). The length of the CDR3 is 16 residues. The ends lost 0 bases at V and 5 bases at J; junction bases unmatched: 4. The CDR3 spells CASSLELAGGLDTQYF. CDR3 DNA: TGTGCCAGCAGCTTGGAGCTAGCGGGAGGGTTAGATACGCAGTATTTT.

This clone was seen more than once but under ten times. The rearrangement links TRBV5-4 to TRBJ2-1; 10 bases fit TRBD1. This CDR3 has 15 amino acids. Germline V gives CDR1 SGHNT, CDR2 YYREEE (reference sequence). With V trimmed by 5 bases and J by 6 bases, 8 bases remained unmatched. The CDR3 spells CASSNLGQGINEQFF. CDR3 nucleotide sequence: TGTGCCAGCAGTAACCTGGGACAGGGGATCAATGAGCAGTTCTTC.